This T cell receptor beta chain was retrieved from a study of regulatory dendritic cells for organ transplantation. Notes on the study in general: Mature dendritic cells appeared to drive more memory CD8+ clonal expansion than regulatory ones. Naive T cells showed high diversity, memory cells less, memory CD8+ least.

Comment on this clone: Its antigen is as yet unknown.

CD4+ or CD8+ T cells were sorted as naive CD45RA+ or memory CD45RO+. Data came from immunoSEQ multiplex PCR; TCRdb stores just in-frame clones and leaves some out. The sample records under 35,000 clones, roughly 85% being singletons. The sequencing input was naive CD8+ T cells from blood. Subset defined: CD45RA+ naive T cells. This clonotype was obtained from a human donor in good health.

In nucleotides, the CDR3 is TGTGCTGGCAGGGCGGGGGAGTCCTACGAGCAGTACTTC. Encoded protein: CAGRAGESYEQYF. The V call is TRBV2, the J call TRBJ2-7; 7 positions match TRBD2. The CDR3 loop spans 13 amino acids. CDR1 is SNHLY and CDR2 is FYNNEI in the germline V gene.